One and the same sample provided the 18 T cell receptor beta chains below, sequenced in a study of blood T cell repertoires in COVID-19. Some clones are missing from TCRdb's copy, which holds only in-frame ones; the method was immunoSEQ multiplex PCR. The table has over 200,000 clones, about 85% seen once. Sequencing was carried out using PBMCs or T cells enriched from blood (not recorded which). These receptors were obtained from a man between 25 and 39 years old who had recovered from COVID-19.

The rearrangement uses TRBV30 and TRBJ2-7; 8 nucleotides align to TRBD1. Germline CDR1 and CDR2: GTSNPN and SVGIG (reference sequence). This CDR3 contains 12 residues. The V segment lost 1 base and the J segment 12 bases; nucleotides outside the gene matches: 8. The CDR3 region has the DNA TGTGCCTGGAGTGAAAGTGGCAGGGGGCTGTACTTC. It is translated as CAWSESGRGLYF.

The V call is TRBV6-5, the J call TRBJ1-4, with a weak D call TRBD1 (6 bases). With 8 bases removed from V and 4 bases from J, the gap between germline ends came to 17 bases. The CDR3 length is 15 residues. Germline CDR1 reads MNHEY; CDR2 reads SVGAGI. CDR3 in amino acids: CASRQGHGGNEKLFF. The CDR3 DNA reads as TGTGCCAGCCGGCAGGGGCACGGTGGTAATGAAAAACTGTTTTTT.

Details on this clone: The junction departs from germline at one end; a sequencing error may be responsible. This CDR3 reads CASSYLAGAETKYF. CDR3 DNA sequence: TGTGCCAGCAGTTACCTAGCGGGGGCTGAGACCAAGTACTTC. This chain connects TRBV6-5 to TRBJ2-5; 10 nucleotides match TRBD2. This CDR3 is 14 amino acids long. Looked up from germline, CDR1 is MNHEY and CDR2 is SVGAGI.

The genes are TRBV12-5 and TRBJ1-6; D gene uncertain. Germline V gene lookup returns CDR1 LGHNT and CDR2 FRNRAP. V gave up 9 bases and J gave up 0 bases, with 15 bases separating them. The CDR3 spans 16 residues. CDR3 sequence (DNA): TGTGCTAGGGTTATTGCGGGGAGCTCCTATAATTCACCCCTCCACTTT. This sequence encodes CARVIAGSSYNSPLHF.

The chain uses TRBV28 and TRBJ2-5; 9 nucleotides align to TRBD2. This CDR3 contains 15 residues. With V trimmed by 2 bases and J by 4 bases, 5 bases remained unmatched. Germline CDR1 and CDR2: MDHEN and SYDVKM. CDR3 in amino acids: CASSLRGSGGETQYF. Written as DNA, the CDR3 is TGTGCCAGCAGTTTAAGAGGTAGCGGGGGAGAGACCCAGTACTTC.

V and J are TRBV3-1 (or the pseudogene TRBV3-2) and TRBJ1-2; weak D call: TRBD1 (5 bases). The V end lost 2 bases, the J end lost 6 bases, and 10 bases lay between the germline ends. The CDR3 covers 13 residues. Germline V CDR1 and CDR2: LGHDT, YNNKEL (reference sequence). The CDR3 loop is CASSQRQGHGYTF. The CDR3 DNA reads TGTGCCAGCAGCCAACGCCAGGGCCATGGCTACACCTTC.

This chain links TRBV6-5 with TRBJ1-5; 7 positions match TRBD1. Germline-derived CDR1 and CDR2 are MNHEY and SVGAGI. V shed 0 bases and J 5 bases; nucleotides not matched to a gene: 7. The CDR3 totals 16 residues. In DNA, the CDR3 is TGTGCCAGCAGTTACTCGGGACGACAGGGCTATCAGCCCCAGCATTTT. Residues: CASSYSGRQGYQPQHF.

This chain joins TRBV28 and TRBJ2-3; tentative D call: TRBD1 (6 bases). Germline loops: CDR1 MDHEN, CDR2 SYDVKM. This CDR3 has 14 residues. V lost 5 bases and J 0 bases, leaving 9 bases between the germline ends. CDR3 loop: CASSLDRSTDTQYF. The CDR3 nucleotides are TGTGCCAGCAGTCTAGACAGGAGCACAGATACGCAGTATTTT.

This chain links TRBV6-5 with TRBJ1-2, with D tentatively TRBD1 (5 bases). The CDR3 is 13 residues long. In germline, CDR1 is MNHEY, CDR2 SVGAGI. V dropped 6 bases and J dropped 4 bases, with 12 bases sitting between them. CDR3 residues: CASSPTVPYGYTF. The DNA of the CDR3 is TGTGCCAGCAGCCCGACAGTGCCCTATGGCTACACCTTC.

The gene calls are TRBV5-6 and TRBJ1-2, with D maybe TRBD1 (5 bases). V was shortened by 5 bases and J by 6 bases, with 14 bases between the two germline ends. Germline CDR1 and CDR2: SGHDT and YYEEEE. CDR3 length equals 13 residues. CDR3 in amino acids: CASRDTVRHGYTF. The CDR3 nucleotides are TGTGCCAGCAGGGACACAGTACGGCATGGCTACACCTTC.

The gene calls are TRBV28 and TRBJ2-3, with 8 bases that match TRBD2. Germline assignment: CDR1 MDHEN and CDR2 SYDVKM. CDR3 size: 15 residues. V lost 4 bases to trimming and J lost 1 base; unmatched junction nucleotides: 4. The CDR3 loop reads CASSSSGSGTDTQYF. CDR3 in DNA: TGTGCCAGCAGTTCAAGCGGGAGCGGCACAGATACGCAGTATTTT. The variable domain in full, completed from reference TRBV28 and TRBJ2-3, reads DVKVTQSSRYLVKRTGEKVFLECVQDMDHENMFWYRQDPGLGLRLIYFSYDVKMKEKGDIPEGYSVSREKKERFSLILESASTNQTSMYLCASSSSGSGTDTQYFGPGTRLTVL.

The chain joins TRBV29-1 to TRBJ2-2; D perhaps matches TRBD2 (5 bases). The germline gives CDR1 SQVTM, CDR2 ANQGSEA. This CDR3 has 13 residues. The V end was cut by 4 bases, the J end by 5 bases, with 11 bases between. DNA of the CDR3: TGCAGCGTTGCGGGGAAAAATACCGGGGAGCTGTTTTTT. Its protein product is CSVAGKNTGELFF.

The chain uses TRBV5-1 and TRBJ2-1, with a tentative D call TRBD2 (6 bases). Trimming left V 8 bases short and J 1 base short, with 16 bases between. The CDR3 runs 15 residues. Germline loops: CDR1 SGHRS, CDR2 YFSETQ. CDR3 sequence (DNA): TGCGCCAGTCTTAGGGGAGGAGGATCCTACAATGAGCAGTTCTTC. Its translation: CASLRGGGSYNEQFF.

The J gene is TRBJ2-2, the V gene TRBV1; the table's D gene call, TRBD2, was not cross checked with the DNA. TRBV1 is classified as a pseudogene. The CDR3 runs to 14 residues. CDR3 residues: CTSSQTSRTGELFF. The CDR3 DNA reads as TGCACCAGCAGCCAAACCTCTAGGACCGGGGAGCTGTTTTTT.

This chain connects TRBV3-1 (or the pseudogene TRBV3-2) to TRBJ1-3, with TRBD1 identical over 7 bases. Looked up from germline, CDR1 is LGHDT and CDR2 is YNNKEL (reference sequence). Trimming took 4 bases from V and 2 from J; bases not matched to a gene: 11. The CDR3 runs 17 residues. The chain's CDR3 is CASSPFSGTAAGNTIYF. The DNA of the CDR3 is TGTGCCAGCAGCCCCTTCTCCGGGACAGCGGCTGGAAACACCATATATTTT.

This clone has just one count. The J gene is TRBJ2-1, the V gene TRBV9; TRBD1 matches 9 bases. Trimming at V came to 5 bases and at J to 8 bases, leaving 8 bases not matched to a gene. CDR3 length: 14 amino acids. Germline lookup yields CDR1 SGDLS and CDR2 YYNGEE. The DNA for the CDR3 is TGTGCCAGCAGAGGACAGGGGAATTACGATGAGCAGTTCTTC. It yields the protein CASRGQGNYDEQFF.

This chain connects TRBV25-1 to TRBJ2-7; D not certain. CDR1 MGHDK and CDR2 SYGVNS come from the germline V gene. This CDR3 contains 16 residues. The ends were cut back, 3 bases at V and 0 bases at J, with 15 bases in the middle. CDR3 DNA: TGTGCCAGCAGTGATGTGGGCAGTTTAAGCTCCTACGAGCAGTACTTC. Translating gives CASSDVGSLSSYEQYF.

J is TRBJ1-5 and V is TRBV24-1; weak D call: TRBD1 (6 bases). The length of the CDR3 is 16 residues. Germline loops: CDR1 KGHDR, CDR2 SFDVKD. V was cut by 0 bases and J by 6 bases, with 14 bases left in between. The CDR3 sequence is CATSDLEGGLGQPQHF. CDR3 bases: TGTGCCACCAGTGATTTGGAGGGGGGGCTTGGTCAGCCCCAGCATTTT.